The 15 T cell receptor beta chains in this list originate from one sample, sequenced in a study of CD8 T cells in ankylosing spondylitis. Which antigens these TCRs recognize remains unknown. Study findings and constraints: What seemed typical of ankylosing spondylitis blood was a TCR beta motif built from about eight highly homologous variants.

TCRdb processed the 5' RACE reads anew with MiXCR; each CDR3 protein has one entry. The repertoire includes 500,000 to 650,000 distinct CDR3 sequences, roughly 5.2% of them detected once, and roughly 3.2% sits in the top ten. Sequenced: blood, either unsorted or a sorted T cell fraction (not recorded which). These TCRs come from a male donor with ankylosing spondylitis.

This clonotype was seen at least ten times. This chain links TRBV4-3 with TRBJ2-3; TRBD2 matches 9 bases. V lost 2 bases to trimming and J lost 9 bases; unmatched junction nucleotides: 15. The CDR3 length is 17 residues. CDR1 is LGHNA, CDR2 YSLEER, per germline. Here the CDR3 reads CASSQQRRLAGRGTQYF. In DNA form, the CDR3 reads TGCGCCAGCAGCCAACAAAGAAGGCTAGCGGGGCGGGGGACGCAGTATTTT.

This clonotype was seen ten or more times. The rearrangement uses TRBV3-1 and TRBJ1-2; D not resolved. Germline assignment: CDR1 LGHDT and CDR2 YNNKEL (reference sequence). Trimming stripped 0 bases from V and 6 bases from J, with 14 bases between. The CDR3 totals 15 residues. The CDR3 reads CASSQDLRDWNGYTF. DNA of the CDR3: TGTGCCAGCAGCCAAGATCTGCGGGATTGGAATGGCTACACCTTC.

This clonotype was seen repeatedly, ten times or more. This rearrangement joins TRBV29-1 to TRBJ1-1, with 9 bases that match TRBD1. The CDR3 extends over 12 amino acids. V shed 4 bases, J shed 11 bases, and the junction held 8 bases outside the gene matches. Germline CDR1 reads SQVTM; CDR2 reads ANQGSEA. This chain's CDR3 is CSVARDREKAFF. The CDR3 DNA sequence: TGCAGCGTTGCGAGGGACAGGGAAAAGGCTTTCTTT.

The gene calls are TRBV7-9 and TRBJ2-7, with 13 nucleotides matching TRBD2. Per germline, CDR1 SEHNR and CDR2 FQNEAQ (reference sequence). CDR3 length equals 14 residues. With 1 base clipped from V and 9 bases from J, the junction kept 3 bases outside the gene matches. The CDR3 region is CASSLGTSGSGQYF. In DNA, the CDR3 is TGTGCCAGCAGCTTAGGGACTAGCGGGAGCGGGCAGTACTTC.

This clonotype appeared many times. The chain joins TRBV11-2 to TRBJ2-2, with D perhaps given as TRBD1 or TRBD2 (6 bases each). CDR1 is SGHAT and CDR2 is FQNNGV in the germline V gene. The CDR3 sequence is 17 residues long. The V end was cut by 5 bases, the J end by 0 bases, with 16 bases between. The CDR3 loop reads CASSPIKGGTNTGELFF. The CDR3 DNA follows: TGTGCCAGCAGCCCTATAAAGGGGGGCACGAACACCGGGGAGCTGTTTTTT.

Many counts were recorded for this clonotype. The V call is TRBV5-1, the J call TRBJ2-3; perhaps TRBD1 as D (6 bases). The germline gives CDR1 SGHRS, CDR2 YFSETQ. Trimming cost V 4 bases and J 0 bases, with 15 bases left between them. The CDR3 spans 16 residues. CDR3 protein: CASSVGTSLSTDTQYF. For the CDR3, the DNA is TGCGCCAGCAGCGTCGGGACATCGCTTAGCACAGATACGCAGTATTTT.

This clonotype was counted ten times or more. V gene TRBV20-1 combines with J gene TRBJ1-1; D call uncertain. Between the trimmed V and J ends, which lost 6 bases and 0 bases, there was a span of 8 bases. The CDR3 consists of 12 residues. Germline CDR1 reads DFQATT; CDR2 reads SNEGSKA (reference sequence). CDR3 sequence: CSAWKVNTEAFF. In DNA, the CDR3 is TGCAGTGCGTGGAAGGTGAACACTGAAGCTTTCTTT.

This clonotype appeared many times. The CDR3 DNA reads as TGTGCCAGCAGCCGGGGAAAAGAGACCCAGTACTTC. Translated: CASSRGKETQYF. This chain joins TRBV4-2 and TRBJ2-5; unclear D gene. CDR1 and CDR2 (germline): LGHNA, YNFKEQ. CDR3 length equals 12 residues. Trimming shortened V by 4 bases and J by 3 bases, and 6 bases separated the two germline ends.

This clonotype was observed a few times. V gene TRBV20-1 combines with J gene TRBJ2-5; 9 bases line up with TRBD1. The trim removed 7 bases at V and 3 bases at J, leaving 9 bases unmatched. CDR1 and CDR2 from the germline V gene are DFQATT and SNEGSKA (reference sequence). CDR3 length: 14 residues. Here the CDR3 reads CSVPPDRGKETQYF. The CDR3 DNA sequence: TGCAGTGTCCCCCCGGACAGGGGAAAAGAGACCCAGTACTTC.

In this sample, this clonotype turned up many times. J is TRBJ2-7 and V is TRBV5-1; D gene unclear. Germline values: CDR1 SGHRS, CDR2 YFSETQ. The CDR3 covers 17 residues. Trimming removed 4 bases from V and 0 bases from J, with 20 bases in between. In nucleotides, the CDR3 is TGCGCCAGCAGCCCCCTTCAACAGAACCTGAGCTCCTACGAGCAGTACTTC. Amino acid sequence: CASSPLQQNLSSYEQYF.

This clonotype has a handful of counts. This chain links TRBV15 with TRBJ2-5; the D gene could be TRBD1 or TRBD2 (5 bases each). The germline V gene has CDR1 LNHNV and CDR2 YYDKDF (reference sequence). Deletions cut 1 base from V and 5 bases from J, with 14 bases between. CDR3 length: 15 amino acids. The CDR3 coding sequence is TGTGCCACCAGCAGAGTGGGGCGGGTGCAGGAGACCCAGTACTTC. Translating it yields CATSRVGRVQETQYF.

Many counts were recorded for this clonotype. J is TRBJ2-7 and V is TRBV12-3 or TRBV12-4; D perhaps matches TRBD1 (6 bases). CDR3 length: 13 residues. V shed 4 bases and J shed 6 bases, with 13 bases lying between them. The CDR3 here is CASSSWTESEQYF. The CDR3 bases are TGTGCCAGCAGTTCGTGGACAGAGAGCGAGCAGTACTTC.

This clonotype was detected ten times or more. The rearrangement links TRBV12-3 or TRBV12-4 to TRBJ2-7, with 7 positions matching TRBD1. The J segment lost 8 bases and the V segment lost 6 bases, leaving 10 bases of the junction unmatched. This CDR3 comprises 13 residues. The chain's CDR3 is CASSPTGNGQQYF. The CDR3, as DNA: TGTGCCAGCAGCCCGACAGGGAACGGACAGCAGTACTTC.

This clonotype has at least ten counts. The chain couples TRBV9 to TRBJ2-1, with 9 bases matching TRBD2. The CDR3 runs 14 residues. V dropped 4 bases and J dropped 6; count of bases not matched to a gene: 5. Germline CDR1 reads SGDLS; CDR2 reads YYNGEE. The CDR3 here is CASSTISGSNEQFF. CDR3 nucleotide sequence: TGTGCCAGCAGCACCATTAGCGGGAGCAATGAGCAGTTCTTC.

This clonotype occurred a few times. The chain recombines TRBV4-3 with TRBJ2-3; D is undetermined. Per the germline V gene, CDR1 is LGHNA and CDR2 is YSLEER. CDR3 length: 17 residues. V was shortened by 4 bases and J by 5 bases, with 22 bases between the two germline ends. The CDR3 spells CASSLDLSGEEGDTQYF. Here the CDR3 DNA reads TGCGCCAGCAGCCTGGATCTTAGTGGGGAAGAAGGAGATACGCAGTATTTT.